The source of this TCR beta chain is a study of spatial heterogeneity in lung cancer (dated by TCRdb to the late 2010s). Study-wide context: The donors were 65 to 90 patients from the lung TRACERx cohort who had early-stage, untreated non-small cell lung cancer. Follow-up PBMC samples were sequenced whenever available, with the median time to follow-up being two to three years after resection. More beta-chain than alpha-chain transcripts were consistently detected, likely reflecting higher beta-chain transcript abundance. In the raw uncorrected reads, each unique combination of TCR and UMI appeared on average more than ten times. Nonsynonymous mutation counts, determined by whole-exome sequencing of tumor tissue, were related to features of the TCR repertoire. In non-small cell lung cancer, the study quantitatively compared TCR alpha and beta repertoires across several tumor regions, matched nontumor lung, and blood. At surgery, some 220 tumor regions, approximately 64 matched nontumor lung samples and 56 PBMC samples were TCR-sequenced for both alpha and beta chains.

The germline V and J ends show losses of 6 bases and 5 bases respectively, and no gene match explains 10 bases of the junction. Including cysteine and phenylalanine, the CDR3 has 13 amino acids. The read is trimmed to its CDR3 DNA, 39 bases read in frame from base 1. From the germline V gene, CDR1 is SQVTM and CDR2 is ANQGSEA. Beyond this particular receptor, the publication reports: Only 14 patients were included in comparisons of baseline and follow-up blood repertoires. Ubiquitous expanded tumor TCRs were found in blood more often at tumor resection than at routine follow-up. Additional single-cell paired TCR alpha and beta sequencing was considered necessary to confirm, at a functional level, the hypothesis that regional TCRs recognize regional mutations.

Libraries were built with 5' RACE. Sequencing instrument: NextSeq 500. To allow correction of PCR and sequencing errors, the TCR library protocol tagged every TCR cDNA molecule with a unique molecular identifier. The study's processing was this. TCR identification, UMI-based error correction and CDR3 extraction were performed with Decombinator tools. Expanded TCRs were defined as those above a frequency of 2 per 1,000, corresponding to the top 1% of the tumor frequency distribution. Rényi diversity was computed with the R vegan package after subsampling each repertoire 100 times to 5,000 TCRs. CDR3 similarity networks were constructed using string-kernel similarity of amino acid triplets, with links drawn between CDR3s whose pairwise similarity was above 0.82. The raw public reads went through TCRdb reprocessing: fastp at Q25, MiXCR clone calling, in-frame beta chains kept. One record per CDR3 amino acid sequence lists the most common genes and DNA. Here the V and J calls rest on TCRdb's processing, not on the authors' analysis. Within this sample are fewer than 60,000 distinct CDR3 sequences, with about 7.4% of them counted one time only. The top ten clones comprise 35% of the sample.

This clonotype appeared many times. What this receptor recognizes is not known. Base quality data are lacking; no much larger clone is found one base away. Sample time point, as interpreted from the label and publication: blood at routine non-recurrence follow-up after resection. Without any cell sorting, TCR sequencing was performed on whole RNA extracted either from tumor and nontumor lung tissue or from cryopreserved PBMC samples. Patients were selected for TCR sequencing only if sufficient RNA was available from at least two tumor regions. This receptor was obtained from a female donor with early-stage non-small cell lung cancer. The source material was PBMCs, sampled at follow-up. The chain couples TRBV29-1 to TRBJ2-7; 7 of the junction bases match TRBD2. CDR3 sequence: CSVPWEGRDEQYF. The DNA sequence follows: TGCAGCGTCCCTTGGGAGGGCCGGGACGAGCAGTACTTC.